Here is one TCR beta chain with its context. This sample is drawn from a study of T cell repertoires in cytomegalovirus infection. TCRdb recomputed calls from the reads with MiXCR, one row per CDR3 protein. The sample gives 300,000 to 400,000 distinct CDR3 sequences, 15% to 20% of which show up once; around 10% is in the top ten. The source material was PBMCs. The TCR sequence derives from a human donor in good health (CMV status not recorded). Some clones in this sample may be carry-over from other donors' samples.

CDR3 bases: TGTGCCAGCAGTGAGCGCGGAACGCAGTATTTT. Amino acids: CASSERGTQYF. The rearrangement links TRBV6-5 to TRBJ2-3; D is unclear. The CDR3 loop spans 11 amino acids. The germline V gene encodes CDR1 MNHEY and CDR2 SVGAGI. The V and J ends lost 5 bases and 9 bases respectively, with 9 bases between them.